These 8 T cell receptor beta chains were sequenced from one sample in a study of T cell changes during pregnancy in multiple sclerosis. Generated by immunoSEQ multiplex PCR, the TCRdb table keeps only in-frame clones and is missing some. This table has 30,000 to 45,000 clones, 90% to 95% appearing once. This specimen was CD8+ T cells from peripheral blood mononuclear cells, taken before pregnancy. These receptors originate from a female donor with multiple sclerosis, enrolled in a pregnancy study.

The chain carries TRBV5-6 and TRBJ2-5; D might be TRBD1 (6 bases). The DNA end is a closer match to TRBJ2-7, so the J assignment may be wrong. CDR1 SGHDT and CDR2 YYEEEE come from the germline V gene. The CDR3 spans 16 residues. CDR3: CASSSESTGDTYEQYF. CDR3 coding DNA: TGTGCCAGCAGCTCCGAGTCGACAGGTGATACCTACGAGCAGTACTTC.

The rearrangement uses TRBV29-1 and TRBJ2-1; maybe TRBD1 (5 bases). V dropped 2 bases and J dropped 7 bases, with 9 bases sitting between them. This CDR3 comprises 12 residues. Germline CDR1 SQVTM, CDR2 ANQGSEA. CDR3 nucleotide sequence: TGCAGCGTTGAATCAGGGATGAATGAGCAGTTCTTC. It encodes CSVESGMNEQFF.

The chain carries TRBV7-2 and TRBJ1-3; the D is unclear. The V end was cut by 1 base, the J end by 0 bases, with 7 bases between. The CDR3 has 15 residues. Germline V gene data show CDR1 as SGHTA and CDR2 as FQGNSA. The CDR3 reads CASSLGENSGNTIYF. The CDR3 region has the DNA TGTGCCAGCAGCTTAGGAGAGAACTCTGGAAACACCATATATTTT.

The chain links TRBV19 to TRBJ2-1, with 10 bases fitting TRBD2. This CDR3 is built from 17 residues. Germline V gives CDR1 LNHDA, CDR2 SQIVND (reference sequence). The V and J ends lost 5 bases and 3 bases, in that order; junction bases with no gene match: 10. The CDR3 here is CASSPHAGLAIYNEQFF. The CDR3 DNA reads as TGTGCCAGTAGTCCCCACGCGGGACTAGCGATCTACAATGAGCAGTTCTTC.

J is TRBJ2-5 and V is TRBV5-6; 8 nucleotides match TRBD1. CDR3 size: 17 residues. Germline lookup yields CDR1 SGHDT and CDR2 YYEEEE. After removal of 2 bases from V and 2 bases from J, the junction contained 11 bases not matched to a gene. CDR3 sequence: CASSFPRDRTFQETQYF. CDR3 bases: TGTGCCAGCAGCTTCCCCCGGGACAGGACTTTTCAAGAGACCCAGTACTTC.

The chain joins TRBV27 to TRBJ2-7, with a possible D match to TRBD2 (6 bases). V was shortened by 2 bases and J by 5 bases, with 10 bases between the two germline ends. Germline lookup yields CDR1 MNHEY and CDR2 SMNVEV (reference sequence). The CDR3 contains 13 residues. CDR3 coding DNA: TGTGCCAGCAGTTTAAATAGGAGGGACGAGCAGTACTTC. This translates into CASSLNRRDEQYF.

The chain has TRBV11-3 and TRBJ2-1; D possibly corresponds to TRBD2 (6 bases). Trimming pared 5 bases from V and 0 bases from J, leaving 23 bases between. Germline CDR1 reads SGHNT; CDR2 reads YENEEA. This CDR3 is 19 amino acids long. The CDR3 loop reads CASSLNGLASDSSYNEQFF. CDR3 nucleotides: TGTGCCAGCAGCCTCAACGGCTTGGCTAGCGACAGCTCCTACAATGAGCAGTTCTTC. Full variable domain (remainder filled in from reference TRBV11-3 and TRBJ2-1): EAGVVQSPRYKIIEKKQPVAFWCNPISGHNTLYWYLQNLGQGPELLIRYENEEAVDDSQLPKDRFSAERLKGVDSTLKIQPAELGDSAVYLCASSLNGLASDSSYNEQFFGPGTRLTVL.

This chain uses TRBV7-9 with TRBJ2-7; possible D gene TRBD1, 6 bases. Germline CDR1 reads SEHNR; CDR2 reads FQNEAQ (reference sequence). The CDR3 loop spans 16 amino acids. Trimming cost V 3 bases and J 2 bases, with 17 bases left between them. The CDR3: CASSLKQGPPPYEQYF. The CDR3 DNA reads TGTGCCAGCAGCTTGAAACAGGGACCTCCCCCCTACGAGCAGTACTTC.